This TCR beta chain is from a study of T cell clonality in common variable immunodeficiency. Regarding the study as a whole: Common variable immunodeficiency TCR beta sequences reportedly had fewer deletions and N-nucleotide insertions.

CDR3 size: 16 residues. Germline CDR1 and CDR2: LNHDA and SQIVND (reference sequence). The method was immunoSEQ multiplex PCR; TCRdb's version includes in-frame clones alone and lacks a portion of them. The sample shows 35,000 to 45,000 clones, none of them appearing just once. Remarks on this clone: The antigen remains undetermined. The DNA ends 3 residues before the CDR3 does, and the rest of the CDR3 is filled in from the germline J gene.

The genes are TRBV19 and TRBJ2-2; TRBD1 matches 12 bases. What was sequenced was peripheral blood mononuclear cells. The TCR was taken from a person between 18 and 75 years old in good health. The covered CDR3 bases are TGTGCCAGTAGTAAGGGGACAGGGGGCGGTCATGAAAAG. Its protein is CASSKGTGGGHEK. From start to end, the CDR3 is CASSKGTGGGHEKLFF.